The 29 T cell receptor beta chains below were found in one sample sequenced in a study of blood T cell repertoires in COVID-19 (dated by TCRdb to about 2020). Libraries were built with the immunoSEQ multiplex PCR assay. What TCRdb holds here is the immuneACCESS table cut down to in-frame rearrangements. Part of the clones is not present; checked against another copy, under half of the missing clones reflect an unresolved V gene, and the others are unexplained. Present in this sample are some 240,000 clones, about 90% of which were seen just once. More than 0.7% of the sample rests with the top ten. Sample: peripheral blood. Receptors originate from a man in his 60s with COVID-19, enrolled during active disease.

The J gene is TRBJ2-2, the V gene TRBV24-1; 9 bases align to TRBD1. The V gene end was trimmed by 9 bases and the J gene end by 4 bases; junction bases not matched to a gene: 5. Germline V gene data show CDR1 as KGHDR and CDR2 as SFDVKD. The CDR3 contains 14 residues. CDR3 amino acids: CATATGGSTGELFF. The CDR3 DNA reads as TGTGCCACCGCGACAGGGGGATCCACCGGGGAGCTGTTTTTT.

In this sample, this clone turned up once. V is TRBV11-2 and J is TRBJ2-3; 14 positions match TRBD2. V was pared by 6 bases and J by 1 base, with 6 bases of the junction left unmatched. The CDR3 loop spans 17 amino acids. From germline, CDR1 is SGHAT and CDR2 FQNNGV. The CDR3: CASSSGTSGSGTDTQYF. DNA for the CDR3: TGTGCCAGCAGTTCGGGGACTAGCGGGAGTGGCACAGATACGCAGTATTTT.

The chain carries TRBV29-1 and TRBJ2-1; 11 nucleotides match TRBD1. Per germline, CDR1 SQVTM and CDR2 ANQGSEA. V was clipped by 2 bases and J by 7 bases; unmatched bases: 13. This CDR3 contains 17 residues. CDR3 nucleotide sequence: TGCAGCGTTGAACCCGTATCCGGACAGGGGGCGCGTAATGAGCAGTTCTTC. Translation gives CSVEPVSGQGARNEQFF.

The chain couples TRBV2 to TRBJ2-1; 9 nucleotides align to TRBD2. V shed 5 bases and J 8 bases; nucleotides not matched to a gene: 10. The length of the CDR3 is 15 residues. The V gene's germline CDR1 is SNHLY and CDR2 FYNNEI. CDR3 bases: TGTGCCAGCAGTCGGATGCGGGGGGGCCTTGATGAGCAGTTCTTC. This gives the protein CASSRMRGGLDEQFF.

This sequence joins TRBV6-5 and TRBJ1-1, with D possibly TRBD1 on 5 matching bases. Trimming took 10 bases from V and 5 from J, leaving 23 bases between them. CDR1 and CDR2 (germline): MNHEY, SVGAGI. The CDR3 spans 15 residues. CDR3 loop: CAIHKDAGRQTEAFF. In DNA, the CDR3 is TGTGCCATCCATAAGGACGCAGGGCGGCAGACTGAAGCTTTCTTT.

This chain links TRBV15 with TRBJ2-1; D is ambiguous. The V gene lost 1 base and the J gene lost 9 bases, with 10 bases spanning the gap. CDR1 is LNHNV and CDR2 is YYDKDF in the germline V gene (reference sequence). This CDR3 comprises 13 residues. The CDR3 DNA follows: TGTGCCACCAGCAGAGGCTTTAACACTGAGCAGTTCTTC. The encoded protein is CATSRGFNTEQFF.

Of note for this clone: This same CDR3 is encoded by further DNA sequences in the sample. The rearrangement uses TRBV3-1 (or the pseudogene TRBV3-2) and TRBJ2-7, with D tentatively TRBD1 (5 bases). V gave up 1 base and J gave up 3 bases, with 7 bases separating them. Germline CDR1 and CDR2: LGHDT and YNNKEL (reference sequence). The CDR3 runs to 13 residues. The CDR3 reads CASSQGGGYEQYF. The DNA of the CDR3 is TGTGCCAGCAGCCAAGGGGGCGGCTACGAGCAGTACTTC.

The chain recombines TRBV15 with TRBJ2-3; the D gene is possibly TRBD2 (6 bases). The ends were cut back, 0 bases at V and 3 bases at J, with 19 bases in the middle. CDR1 is LNHNV and CDR2 is YYDKDF in the germline V gene (reference sequence). The CDR3 is 18 residues long. DNA for the CDR3: TGTGCCACCAGCAGAGATAACCCTCACGGGGGTGGAACAGATACGCAGTATTTT. Translation gives CATSRDNPHGGGTDTQYF.

The chain has TRBV7-2 and TRBJ2-1; D is unclear. The CDR3 runs to 15 residues. CDR1 is SGHTA and CDR2 is FQGNSA in the germline V gene. V lost 1 base to trimming and J lost 0 bases, with 7 bases between them. The CDR3 coding sequence is TGTGCCAGCAGCTTAGACAGAAGCTCCTACAATGAGCAGTTCTTC. Translation gives CASSLDRSSYNEQFF.

This clone was counted a few times. The genes are TRBV7-6 and TRBJ2-1, with D possibly TRBD2 on 6 matching bases. The CDR3 extends over 14 amino acids. V lost 5 bases and J 5 bases, leaving 13 bases between the germline ends. Germline-derived CDR1 and CDR2 are SGHVS and FNYEAQ. CDR3 sequence reads: CASSPRDFHNEQFF. The CDR3 DNA sequence: TGTGCCAGCAGCCCCCGGGACTTCCACAATGAGCAGTTCTTC.

The chain combines TRBV4-2 with TRBJ2-6; D is unresolved. The CDR3 totals 20 residues. The V gene lost 0 bases and the J gene lost 0 bases, with 18 bases spanning the gap. Germline V gene sequence: CDR1 LGHNA, CDR2 YNFKEQ. This CDR3 reads CASSQESFVTASSGANVLTF. The CDR3, as DNA: TGTGCCAGCAGCCAAGAAAGTTTTGTGACGGCTAGCTCTGGGGCCAACGTCCTGACTTTC.

This chain connects TRBV4-3 to TRBJ2-1, with D possibly being TRBD1 (6 bases). Per germline, CDR1 LGHNA and CDR2 YSLEER. CDR3 length: 16 amino acids. V was clipped by 0 bases and J by 6 bases, with 15 bases between them. This CDR3 is CASSQEWQGIRNEQFF. The CDR3 DNA reads as TGCGCCAGCAGCCAAGAGTGGCAGGGGATACGCAATGAGCAGTTCTTC.

The genes are TRBV4-2 and TRBJ2-1, with 8 bases lining up with TRBD2. Germline V gene data show CDR1 as LGHNA and CDR2 as YNFKEQ. The length of the CDR3 is 16 residues. V lost 0 bases and J lost 8; bases outside the gene matches: 9. The CDR3 region is CASSQDRAGVKYEQFF. In DNA form, the CDR3 reads TGTGCCAGCAGCCAAGATAGAGCGGGAGTGAAGTATGAGCAGTTCTTC.

The CDR3: CASSPRRPAGIHEQFF. CDR3 DNA sequence: TGTGCCAGCAGCCCGAGACGCCCAGCGGGAATACATGAGCAGTTCTTC. The chain carries TRBV7-3 and TRBJ2-1; TRBD2 matches at 7 bases. V trimming: 5 bases; J trimming: 8 bases; junction bases outside the gene matches: 15. Germline V CDR1 and CDR2: SGHTA, FQGTGA. The CDR3 totals 16 residues.

The genes are TRBV19 and TRBJ2-5, with D perhaps TRBD2 (5 bases). Deletions cut 3 bases from V and 2 bases from J, with 10 bases between. The CDR3 is made up of 14 amino acids. Germline V gives CDR1 LNHDA, CDR2 SQIVND (reference sequence). Here the CDR3 reads CASSIGSRQETQYF. CDR3 DNA sequence: TGTGCCAGTAGTATTGGGAGCCGTCAAGAGACCCAGTACTTC.

V and J are TRBV7-2 and TRBJ2-5; no reliable D call. The germline V gene has CDR1 SGHTA and CDR2 FQGNSA. The CDR3 loop spans 15 amino acids. V was shortened by 1 base and J by 6 bases, with 15 bases between the two germline ends. CDR3 loop: CASSLGAALHQTQYF. Written as DNA, the CDR3 is TGTGCCAGCAGCTTAGGGGCAGCTTTACACCAGACCCAGTACTTC.

The chain uses TRBV11-3 and TRBJ1-2, with D possibly being TRBD1 (5 bases). V gave up 1 base and J gave up 6 bases, with 9 bases separating them. The CDR3 is 13 amino acids. The germline gives CDR1 SGHNT, CDR2 YENEEA. The CDR3 DNA reads as TGTGCCAGCAGCTTAGTCGGAGGGGATGGCTACACCTTC. This encodes CASSLVGGDGYTF.

The chain links TRBV7-9 to TRBJ2-7; 9 bases agree with TRBD1. The CDR3 spans 15 residues. Unmatched junction bases numbered 8, after V lost 6 bases and J lost 2 bases. The germline V gene has CDR1 SEHNR and CDR2 FQNEAQ (reference sequence). The CDR3 DNA reads TGTGCCAGCAGTCCAGGACAGGGGATTACCTACGAGCAGTACTTC. Residues: CASSPGQGITYEQYF. The full variable domain, completed using reference TRBV7-9 and TRBJ2-7, is DTGVSQNPRHKITKRGQNVTFRCDPISEHNRLYWYRQTLGQGPEFLTYFQNEAQLEKSRLLSDRFSAERPKGSFSTLEIQRTEQGDSAMYLCASSPGQGITYEQYFGPGTRLTVT.

This clone was observed at least ten times. The V call is TRBV5-1, the J call TRBJ2-1, with TRBD2 matching 9 bases. CDR3 length: 16 amino acids. The germline gives CDR1 SGHRS, CDR2 YFSETQ. With 0 bases clipped from V and 0 bases from J, the junction kept 1 base outside the gene matches. CDR3 in DNA: TGCGCCAGCAGCTTGGGGCGGGAGGGCTCCTACAATGAGCAGTTCTTC. Protein product: CASSLGREGSYNEQFF.

This clone was seen only once. The V call is TRBV28, the J call TRBJ2-7; tentatively, D is TRBD1 (6 bases). V was cut by 6 bases and J by 2 bases, with 14 bases left in between. CDR3 size: 14 residues. Germline V CDR1 and CDR2: MDHEN, SYDVKM. CDR3 in DNA: TGTGCCAGCAGGTTAACAGGGCCCCCCTACGAGCAGTACTTC. Translated: CASRLTGPPYEQYF.

The rearrangement uses TRBV28 and TRBJ2-7, with 9 nucleotides matching TRBD1. CDR3 size: 14 residues. J gave up 5 bases and V 6 bases, and 8 bases lay outside the gene matches. Germline lookup yields CDR1 MDHEN and CDR2 SYDVKM. Here the CDR3 reads CASSFTHRGHEQYF. The CDR3 DNA reads as TGTGCCAGCAGCTTCACTCACAGGGGGCACGAGCAGTACTTC.

This clone came up a few times. The rearrangement joins TRBV19 to TRBJ1-5, with a weak D call TRBD1 (6 bases). CDR3 length: 18 amino acids. Germline lookup yields CDR1 LNHDA and CDR2 SQIVND (reference sequence). V lost 3 bases, J lost 5 bases, and 23 bases lay in between. Here the CDR3 reads CASSIGLVFGRGDQPQHF. The CDR3 DNA reads as TGTGCCAGTAGTATCGGGTTAGTTTTTGGCAGGGGTGATCAGCCCCAGCATTTT.

CDR3 DNA: TGTGCCAGCAGCTTATACCAGGCCGGCACCGGGGAGCTGTTTTTT. This sequence encodes CASSLYQAGTGELFF. J is TRBJ2-2 and V is TRBV7-3; the D is unclear. The CDR3 spans 15 residues. Per the germline V gene, CDR1 is SGHTA and CDR2 is FQGTGA. Deletions cut 2 bases from V and 4 bases from J, with 11 bases between.

The chain is built from TRBV9 and TRBJ2-7; 7 nucleotides line up with TRBD1. The CDR3 extends over 12 amino acids. Per the germline V gene, CDR1 is SGDLS and CDR2 is YYNGEE. V shed 3 bases and J 5 bases; nucleotides not matched to a gene: 2. DNA of the CDR3: TGTGCCAGCAGCGCACAGGGGAACGAGCAGTACTTC. It specifies CASSAQGNEQYF.

The J gene is TRBJ1-1, the V gene TRBV18, with 8 positions matching TRBD1. CDR1 is KGHSH and CDR2 is LQKENI in the germline V gene. V lost 3 bases and J lost 3; bases outside the gene matches: 6. The CDR3 contains 15 residues. In DNA, the CDR3 is TGTGCCAGCTCACCGCAACAGGGGGGCGACACTGAAGCTTTCTTT. Translated, it gives CASSPQQGGDTEAFF.

V gene TRBV5-1 combines with J gene TRBJ2-7; maybe TRBD2 (6 bases). This CDR3 is built from 15 residues. Trimming removed 3 bases at V and 1 base at J, with 14 bases between. Germline V gene sequence: CDR1 SGHRS, CDR2 YFSETQ. The CDR3 loop is CASSSGGGRSYEQYF. The CDR3 DNA reads TGCGCCAGCAGCTCCGGGGGAGGTAGATCCTACGAGCAGTACTTC.

CDR3: CASSRQATNEKLFF. The CDR3 DNA follows: TGTGCCAGCTCACGACAGGCAACTAATGAAAAACTGTTTTTT. The rearrangement joins TRBV18 to TRBJ1-4; D perhaps matches TRBD1 (6 bases). CDR3 length: 14 residues. Germline loops: CDR1 KGHSH, CDR2 LQKENI. Trimming left V 4 bases short and J 0 bases short, with 6 bases between.

This clone was picked up one time. The chain carries TRBV7-8 and TRBJ2-6; D ambiguous. The CDR3 runs 20 residues. V lost 1 base, J lost 1 base, and 20 bases lay in between. Germline V lookup: CDR1 SGHVS, CDR2 FQNEAQ. CDR3 nucleotide sequence: TGTGCCAGCAGCTTAGACCAGCAGGCATACCCGAGTTCTGGGGCCAACGTCCTGACTTTC. It translates to CASSLDQQAYPSSGANVLTF.

The chain carries TRBV12-3 or TRBV12-4 and TRBJ1-2; 7 nucleotides align to TRBD1. J gave up 14 bases and V 7 bases, and 10 bases lay outside the gene matches. The CDR3 is 11 residues long. The CDR3 sequence: CASTPGQLYTF. As DNA, the CDR3 is TGTGCCAGCACCCCGGGACAGCTCTATACCTTC.